This T cell receptor beta chain is drawn from a study of T cells in Graves' hyperthyroidism and ophthalmopathy. The junction had 5 bases not matched to a gene; V was cut back by 5 bases and J by 5 bases. Germline V gene lookup returns CDR1 SGHTA and CDR2 FQGNSA. This CDR3 region has 13 residues. Lactation, pregnancy, other autoimmune disease or uncontrolled infection led to exclusion of patients. Authors of the study amplified TCR beta CDR3 regions from RNA transcripts. An initial round of RT-PCR targeting the TCR CDR3 relied on the HTBI primer set. TCRdb redid the calling of the multiplex PCR reads with MiXCR, one entry per CDR3 protein. In the table there are roughly 720,000 distinct CDR3 sequences, 15% to 20% of which are singletons.

The chain carries TRBV7-2 and TRBJ2-7; 8 bases line up with TRBD1. The sequenced sample consisted of blood. The sequence came from a man over 45 with Graves' hyperthyroidism. For the CDR3, the DNA is TGTGCCAGCAGCCAAGGACAGGGTGACGAGCAGTACTTC. Encoded protein: CASSQGQGDEQYF.